This T cell receptor (beta chain) was identified during a study of response to subunit inactivated influenza vaccine. For this clonotype: The target antigen is unknown.

Points from the study as a whole: The authors suggested that every seasonal influenza vaccination recruits few new T cells.

TCRdb ran MiXCR on the RT-PCR reads and lists one entry per CDR3 protein. The table has around 520,000 distinct CDR3 sequences, over 25% seen once. The TCR comes from a man in his fifties or sixties who received an inactivated influenza vaccine. The sample was CD4+ T cells sorted from PBMCs, taken roughly 5 days after vaccination.

The CDR3 DNA follows: TGTGCCAGCAGCGTCGCGGGGGCTGGAAACACCATATATTTT. Translating gives CASSVAGAGNTIYF. This chain uses TRBV5-4 with TRBJ1-3, with D possibly matching TRBD1 (5 bases). The length of the CDR3 is 14 residues. The V end lost 4 bases, the J end lost 2 bases, and 10 bases lay between the germline ends. Germline V gene data show CDR1 as SGHNT and CDR2 as YYREEE (reference sequence).